These T cell receptor beta chains were read from a single sample in a study of tumor and adjacent non-tumor tissue in lung cancer. TCRdb passed the multiplex PCR reads through MiXCR, listing each CDR3 protein once. The sample holds 85,000 to 100,000 distinct CDR3 sequences; about 72% are singletons and the top ten take about 18%. Sequenced material: lung tumor tissue. Every receptor here comes from a man aged 55 to 70 with non-small cell lung cancer. The CDR3 runs from the conserved cysteine through the conserved F or W. A D gene is named only where the DNA matches it firmly. Size tells how often a clone was seen (once, few, many) or the class of an expanded clone, and some rows leave it out.

j_gene	v_gene	abundance	d_gene	CDR3aa	CDR3nt
TRBJ2-1	TRBV5-5	many	NA	CASSLGSRNEQFF	TGTGCCAGCAGCTTGGGGTCTCGCAATGAGCAGTTCTTC
TRBJ2-6	TRBV11-2	many	TRBD1	CASSFDRAGANVLTF	TGTGCCAGCAGCTTCGACAGGGCTGGGGCCAACGTCCTGACTTTC
TRBJ2-7	TRBV20-1	NA	NA	CSAREERGEQCF	TGCAGTGCTAGAGAAGAGAGGGGCGAGCAGTGCTTC
TRBJ2-3	TRBV12-3/TRBV12-4	NA	NA	CASSLDGTGGQPQYF	TGTGCCAGCAGTTTAGACGGCACAGGAGGACAGCCCCAGTATTTT
TRBJ2-2	TRBV4-3	medium-sized	TRBD2	CARKGLAGDYTGELFF	TGCGCCAGAAAGGGACTAGCGGGGGATTACACCGGGGAGCTGTTTTTT
TRBJ2-7	TRBV28	NA	NA	CASSLGVKQYF	TGTGCCAGCAGTTTAGGGGTTAAGCAGTACTTC
TRBJ1-1	TRBV5-5	NA	NA	CASSFIRGVGTEAFF	TGTGCCAGCAGCTTCATCAGGGGTGTGGGGACTGAAGCTTTCTTT
TRBJ2-7	TRBV6-1	many	TRBD1	CASSADRATYEQYF	TGTGCCAGCAGTGCCGACAGGGCAACCTACGAGCAGTACTTC
TRBJ1-2	TRBV4-1	NA	NA	CASSQDESPACGYTF	TGCGCCAGCAGCCAAGATGAATCCCCCGCCTGTGGCTATACCTTC
TRBJ2-7	TRBV29-1	NA	NA	CSFDTEPYEQYF	TGCAGCTTTGATACAGAGCCCTATGAGCAGTACTTC
TRBJ1-5	TRBV6-2/TRBV6-3	NA	NA	CASGYGRGIRQPQHF	TGCGCCAGCGGTTACGGTCGGGGCATAAGGCAGCCCCAGCATTTT
TRBJ2-1	TRBV11-2	NA	TRBD1	CASSLTTGESNEQFF	TGTGCCAGCAGCTTAACGACAGGGGAATCGAATGAGCAGTTCTTC
TRBJ2-5	TRBV11-1	few	NA	CASSRRMASVQETQYF	TGTGCCAGCAGCCGTCGTATGGCTAGCGTACAAGAGACCCAGTACTTC
TRBJ2-2	TRBV11-2	NA	NA	CASSPGTVNTGELFF	TGTGCCAGCAGCCCCGGGACGGTGAACACCGGGGAGCTGTTTTTT
TRBJ2-3	TRBV29-1	NA	NA	CSAVEQGLTDTQYF	TGCAGCGCCGTGGAACAGGGACTTACAGATACGCAGTATTTT
TRBJ2-1	TRBV2	NA	TRBD1	CVSSYSTDRGMDNEQFF	TGTGTCAGCAGTTACTCTACGGACAGGGGTATGGACAATGAGCAGTTCTTC
TRBJ2-1	TRBV11-2	few	TRBD2	CASNPLAGGYTEQFF	TGTGCCAGCAACCCACTAGCGGGAGGGTACACTGAGCAGTTCTTC
TRBJ2-1	TRBV20-1	many	TRBD1	CSAREGTGTKNEQFF	TGCAGTGCTAGAGAGGGGACAGGGACAAAGAATGAGCAGTTCTTC
TRBJ1-6	TRBV28	once	NA	CASSTTWGGLSPLHF	TGTGCCAGCAGCACCACATGGGGCGGCTTATCACCCCTCCACTTT
TRBJ2-1	TRBV29-1	NA	NA	CSVECGLNSYNEQFF	TGCAGCGTTGAGTGTGGTCTCAACTCCTACAATGAGCAGTTCTTC
TRBJ1-5	TRBV7-8	many	NA	CASSLGPQHF	TGTGCCAGCAGTCTCGGGCCCCAGCATTTT
TRBJ2-1	TRBV12-3/TRBV12-4	NA	TRBD2	CTSGLQGAISGSYNEQFF	TGTACTAGCGGTTTACAAGGGGCGATATCAGGTTCCTACAATGAGCAGTTCTTC
TRBJ1-5	TRBV6-1	NA	NA	CANSVGYQPQHF	TGTGCCAACAGTGTAGGATATCAGCCCCAGCATTTT
TRBJ2-2	TRBV4-3	NA	TRBD2	CASRVSGLGELSF	TGCGCCAGCCGCGTTAGCGGGTTAGGGGAGCTGTCTTTT
TRBJ2-1	TRBV20-1	NA	NA	CSAIDGGSEWNEQFF	TGCAGTGCTATAGATGGGGGGAGCGAGTGGAATGAGCAGTTCTTC
TRBJ1-2	TRBV21-1	NA	NA	CAGRKSPPSYGYTF	TGTGCCGGCAGGAAAAGCCCCCCGTCCTATGGCTACACATTC
TRBJ2-2	TRBV5-1	many	NA	CASSLEWQNTGELFF	TGCGCCAGCAGCTTGGAATGGCAGAACACCGGGGAGCTGTTTTTT
TRBJ2-3	TRBV28	NA	TRBD2	CAINSSGDSGRDTQYF	TGTGCCATCAACTCATCGGGTGATAGCGGGAGAGATACGCAGTATTTT
TRBJ1-4	TRBV28	many	NA	CASSSLTGNGEKLFF	TGTGCCAGCAGTTCCTTAACAGGGAACGGTGAAAAACTGTTTTTT
TRBJ2-2	TRBV11-3	NA	NA	CASSLKERAWELFF	TGTGCAAGCAGCTTAAAAGAGAGGGCCTGGGAGCTGTTTTTT
TRBJ1-2	TRBV5-6	NA	NA	CTSSLSGDGYTF	TGTACCAGCAGCTTGAGTGGGGATGGCTACACCTTC
TRBJ1-2	TRBV6-1	NA	NA	CASSEQGLSGYTF	TGTGCCAGCAGTGAGCAGGGCTTGAGTGGCTACACCTTT
TRBJ2-1	TRBV20-1	NA	NA	CSARRANEHFF	TGCAGTGCTAGAAGGGCCAATGAGCATTTCTTC
TRBJ2-3	TRBV5-5	NA	NA	CASSLEPSTDTHYF	TGTGCCAGCAGCTTGGAACCAAGCACTGATACGCATTATTTT
TRBJ2-1	TRBV7-9	NA	NA	CASSLRALRPYNEQFF	TGTGCCAGCAGCTTAAGGGCCCTTAGACCCTACAATGAGCAGTTCTTC
TRBJ1-1	TRBV6-5	NA	NA	CASRPGKRNTEAFF	TGTGCCAGTAGACCGGGAAAGCGGAACACTGAAGCTTTCTTT
TRBJ2-2	TRBV11-2	NA	NA	CASSLVRHTGELFF	TGTGCCAGCAGCTTAGTTAGGCACACCGGGGAGCTGTTTTTT
TRBJ1-2	TRBV11-2	NA	NA	CASSLDLVGYTF	TGTGCCAGCAGCTTAGATCTCGTGGGCTACACCTTC
TRBJ2-7	TRBV29-1	NA	NA	CSVAEGVYEQYF	TGCAGCGTTGCGGAGGGAGTCTACGAGCAGTACTTC
TRBJ2-5	TRBV29-1	NA	NA	CSVAKGGKQETQYF	TGCAGCGTTGCCAAAGGCGGGAAACAAGAGACCCAATACTTC
TRBJ2-5	TRBV12-3/TRBV12-4	NA	NA	CASSFGSDPRDQYF	TGTGCCAGCAGTTTCGGGAGCGATCCAAGAGACCAGTACTTC
TRBJ1-5	TRBV7-9	NA	NA	CAGSPVQDQPQHF	TGTGCCGGCAGTCCTGTACAGGATCAGCCCCAGCATTTT
TRBJ1-5	TRBV6-2/TRBV6-3	many	NA	CATRDYSNQPQHF	TGTGCCACGAGAGATTATAGCAATCAGCCCCAGCATTTT
TRBJ2-7	TRBV6-6	NA	NA	CASSAPVAVIEQYF	TGTGCCAGCAGTGCCCCCGTAGCAGTCATCGAGCAGTACTTC
TRBJ2-1	TRBV6-2/TRBV6-3	medium-sized	TRBD2	CASSYSLGLADVLDEQFF	TGTGCCAGCAGTTACTCGTTGGGACTAGCGGATGTATTGGATGAGCAGTTCTTC
TRBJ2-3	TRBV12-3/TRBV12-4	NA	NA	CTSSQTDTGGDMKYF	TGTACCAGCAGTCAGACGGACACCGGCGGAGATATGAAGTATTTT